This T cell receptor (beta chain) came from a study of cytomegalovirus exposure and HLA in healthy donors. Overall study findings and caveats: Researchers left out some V segments, among them TRBV6-2 and TRBV6-3, as indistinguishable.

The PCR ran on 60 Vbeta and 13 Jbeta primers. Produced via immunoSEQ multiplex PCR; TCRdb's table is partial and in-frame only. The sample records approximately 170,000 clones, roughly 79% being singletons. This clone has a single count. The antigen remains unidentified. The germline gives CDR1 SGHRS, CDR2 YFSETQ. Trimming removed 0 bases from V and 0 bases from J, with 14 bases in between. There are 17 residues in the CDR3. Material: PBMCs. J is TRBJ2-3 and V is TRBV5-1; TRBD2 is a possible D gene (6 bases). The receptor's source is a man in his forties in good health and CMV-seronegative. CDR3 nucleotide sequence: TGCGCCAGCAGCTTGGCCCCGGCTAGCGATAGCACAGATACGCAGTATTTT. Its translation is CASSLAPASDSTDTQYF.